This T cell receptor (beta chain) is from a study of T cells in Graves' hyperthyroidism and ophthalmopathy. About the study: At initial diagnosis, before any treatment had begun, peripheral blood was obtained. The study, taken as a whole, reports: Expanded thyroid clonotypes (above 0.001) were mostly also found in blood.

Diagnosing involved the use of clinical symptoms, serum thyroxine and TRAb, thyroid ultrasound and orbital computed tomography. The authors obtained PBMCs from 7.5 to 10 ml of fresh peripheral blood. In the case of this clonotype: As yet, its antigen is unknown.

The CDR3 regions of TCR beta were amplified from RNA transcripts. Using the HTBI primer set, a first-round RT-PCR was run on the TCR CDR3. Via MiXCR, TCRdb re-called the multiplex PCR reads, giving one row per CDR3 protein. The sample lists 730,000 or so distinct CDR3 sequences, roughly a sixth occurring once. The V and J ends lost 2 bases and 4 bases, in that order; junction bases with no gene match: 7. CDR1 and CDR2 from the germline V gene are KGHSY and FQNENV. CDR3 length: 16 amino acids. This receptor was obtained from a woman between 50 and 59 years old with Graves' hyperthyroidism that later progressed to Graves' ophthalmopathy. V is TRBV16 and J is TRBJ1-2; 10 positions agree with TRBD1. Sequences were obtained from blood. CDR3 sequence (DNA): TGTGCCAGCAGCCAACTCTCCCGGACAGGGGGCTATGGCTACACCTTC. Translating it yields CASSQLSRTGGYGYTF.